A single sample gave rise to the 19 T cell receptor beta chains below, sequenced in a study of control samples from healthy donors and cancer patients. Clones were sequenced by immunoSEQ multiplex PCR, and TCRdb holds only the in-frame ones, with some missing. This sample yields 100,000 to 150,000 clones, of which 80% to 95% are seen a single time; less than 2.5% belongs to the top ten. Sample: blood. These receptors were collected from a man between 18 and 29 years old in good health.

The chain has TRBV15 and TRBJ2-5; tentative D call: TRBD2 (5 bases). The CDR3 sequence is 14 residues long. Trimming took 3 bases from V and 3 from J, leaving 11 bases between them. Germline CDR1 is LNHNV and CDR2 is YYDKDF (reference sequence). The CDR3 sequence is CATSSLDGEETQYF. In DNA form, the CDR3 reads TGTGCCACCAGCAGCCTGGACGGGGAAGAGACCCAGTACTTC.

The rearrangement links TRBV3-1 (or the pseudogene TRBV3-2) to TRBJ1-3, with TRBD1 matching over 7 bases. Trimming removed 1 base from V and 3 bases from J; junction bases left unmatched: 6. The length of the CDR3 is 16 residues. Germline assignment: CDR1 LGHDT and CDR2 YNNKEL (reference sequence). Here the CDR3 reads CASSQASDRVGNTIYF. CDR3 DNA sequence: TGTGCCAGCAGCCAAGCGTCCGACAGGGTTGGAAACACCATATATTTT.

The chain links TRBV11-1 to TRBJ2-3; the D gene is possibly TRBD1 (6 bases). Germline loops: CDR1 SGHAT, CDR2 FQDESV (reference sequence). The length of the CDR3 is 15 residues. Trimming took 3 bases from V and 4 from J, leaving 14 bases between them. In DNA form, the CDR3 reads TGTGCCAGCAGCTTGCAGGGAGAGGGGGCAGATACGCAGTATTTT. It encodes CASSLQGEGADTQYF.

The J gene is TRBJ1-1, the V gene TRBV5-4, with unresolved D. V was trimmed by 0 bases and J by 3 bases, leaving 0 bases between them. The CDR3 loop spans 11 amino acids. Looked up from germline, CDR1 is SGHNT and CDR2 is YYREEE (reference sequence). The CDR3 nucleotides read TGTGCCAGCAGCTTGGACACTGAAGCTTTCTTT. Its translation: CASSLDTEAFF.

This rearrangement joins TRBV24-1 to TRBJ2-1; 12 nucleotides agree with TRBD2. V dropped 8 bases and J dropped 10; count of bases not matched to a gene: 8. The CDR3 covers 14 residues. Germline V gives CDR1 KGHDR, CDR2 SFDVKD. Written as DNA, the CDR3 is TGTGCCACCACGGCTAGCGGGGGGGTAAGGGAGCAGTTCTTC. It encodes CATTASGGVREQFF.

The sample holds one count of this clone. The J gene is TRBJ1-2, the V gene TRBV2; D perhaps matches TRBD1 (6 bases). The V gene's germline CDR1 is SNHLY and CDR2 FYNNEI. This CDR3 spans 13 amino acids. V was pared by 4 bases and J by 5 bases, with 11 bases between. The CDR3 protein is CASSVGGEYGYTF. As DNA, the CDR3 is TGTGCCAGCAGTGTAGGGGGGGAGTATGGCTACACCTTC.

The chain joins TRBV2 to TRBJ1-5; 9 bases match TRBD1. J lost 2 bases, V lost 2 bases, and 7 bases had no gene match. The CDR3 is 17 residues long. The germline CDR1 and CDR2 sequences are SNHLY and FYNNEI. CDR3 bases: TGTGCCAGCAGTGAAATCCCACAGGGGGCCGGCAATCAGCCCCAGCATTTT. Protein product: CASSEIPQGAGNQPQHF. Variable domain in full (rest from reference TRBV2 and TRBJ1-5): EPEVTQTPSHQVTQMGQEVILRCVPISNHLYFYWYRQILGQKVEFLVSFYNNEISEKSEIFDDQFSVERPDGSNFTLKIRSTKLEDSAMYFCASSEIPQGAGNQPQHFGDGTRLSIL.

The V gene is TRBV9, the J gene TRBJ1-6; no reliable D call. The CDR3 consists of 14 residues. Germline CDR1 is SGDLS and CDR2 is YYNGEE. V lost 1 base, J lost 7 bases, and 9 bases lay in between. The CDR3: CASSVSIQNSPLHF. Here the CDR3 DNA reads TGTGCCAGCAGCGTATCAATACAGAATTCACCCCTCCACTTT.

V gene TRBV12-3 or TRBV12-4 combines with J gene TRBJ2-1; perhaps TRBD1 as D (6 bases). V was pared by 5 bases and J by 9 bases, with 11 bases between. This CDR3 spans 12 amino acids. CDR3 sequence (DNA): TGTGCCAGCAGTGGGGGCTCGGCTGAGCAGTTCTTC. Translating it yields CASSGGSAEQFF.

CDR3 amino acids: CASSPLGIGELFF. The CDR3 DNA follows: TGTGCCAGCAGTCCCTTGGGAATCGGGGAGCTGTTTTTT. This chain joins TRBV28 and TRBJ2-2; D not certain. The CDR3 is 13 residues long. Trimming pared 5 bases from V and 7 bases from J, leaving 11 bases between. Germline V gene sequence: CDR1 MDHEN, CDR2 SYDVKM.

The chain joins TRBV29-1 to TRBJ1-1, with no clear D. V gave up 6 bases and J gave up 4 bases, with 9 bases separating them. Looked up from germline, CDR1 is SQVTM and CDR2 is ANQGSEA. The CDR3 has 11 residues. CDR3 sequence (DNA): TGCAGCGTCGGGGAGGGCACTGAAGCTTTCTTT. Its protein is CSVGEGTEAFF.

The chain carries TRBV9 and TRBJ1-6; D is unclear. V was pared by 3 bases and J by 0 bases, with 4 bases between. Germline CDR1 reads SGDLS; CDR2 reads YYNGEE. There are 14 residues in the CDR3. CDR3 DNA: TGTGCCAGCAGCGACAACTCCTATAATTCACCCCTCCACTTT. Amino acids: CASSDNSYNSPLHF.

This chain links TRBV6-5 with TRBJ2-4; TRBD2 matches at 8 bases. Germline CDR1 MNHEY, CDR2 SVGAGI. The ends lost 7 bases at V and 12 bases at J; junction bases unmatched: 14. The CDR3 totals 14 residues. The CDR3 sequence: CASTAWEAGENQYF. The CDR3 nucleotides are TGTGCCAGCACCGCCTGGGAAGCGGGGGAAAATCAGTACTTC.

The chain has TRBV6-4 and TRBJ2-6; D is undetermined. V was trimmed by 0 bases and J by 0 bases, leaving 9 bases between them. CDR1 MRHNA and CDR2 SNTAGT come from the germline V gene. The CDR3 totals 17 residues. The CDR3 spells CASSDSSSYSGANVLTF. The DNA of the CDR3 is TGTGCCAGCAGTGACTCGAGCTCTTACTCTGGGGCCAACGTCCTGACTTTC.

This chain links TRBV2 with TRBJ2-1; D is possibly TRBD2 (6 bases). This CDR3 spans 12 amino acids. Germline V gene sequence: CDR1 SNHLY, CDR2 FYNNEI. Between the trimmed V and J ends, which lost 2 bases and 8 bases, there was a span of 7 bases. The CDR3 is CASSERGDEQFF. CDR3 coding DNA: TGTGCCAGCAGTGAACGCGGGGATGAGCAGTTCTTC.

The chain uses TRBV19 and TRBJ2-5; a possible D gene is TRBD1 (6 bases). The CDR3 length is 16 residues. The V gene lost 5 bases and the J gene lost 2 bases, with 18 bases spanning the gap. Per the germline V gene, CDR1 is LNHDA and CDR2 is SQIVND (reference sequence). CDR3 sequence (DNA): TGTGCCAGTAGTGGTCGATACCACAGGGAACAAGAGACCCAGTACTTC. Residues: CASSGRYHREQETQYF.

The V call is TRBV7-9, the J call TRBJ2-1; D is unclear. The CDR3 runs to 12 residues. The germline gives CDR1 SEHNR, CDR2 FQNEAQ (reference sequence). V was trimmed by 4 bases and J by 8 bases, leaving 9 bases between them. CDR3 bases: TGTGCCAGCAGCTCCCCTAGAGATGAGCAGTTCTTC. It specifies CASSSPRDEQFF.

The chain couples TRBV12-5 to TRBJ2-3; 8 bases are shared with TRBD2. Germline-derived CDR1 and CDR2 are LGHNT and FRNRAP. Trimming took 6 bases from V and 4 from J; bases not matched to a gene: 6. The CDR3 covers 14 residues. CDR3 DNA: TGTGCTAGTGGCGCCAGCGGGGGTGCAGATACGCAGTATTTT. It encodes CASGASGGADTQYF.

The chain has TRBV6-6 and TRBJ1-5; D may be TRBD1 (6 bases). The CDR3 sequence is 15 residues long. Germline CDR1 is MNHNY and CDR2 is SVGAGI (reference sequence). The V end lost 5 bases, the J end lost 13 bases, and 24 bases lay between the germline ends. Written as DNA, the CDR3 is TGTGCCAGCAGTGCACCCCAACAGGGTCCTCTGACTCAGCATTTT. It encodes CASSAPQQGPLTQHF.